Below, 11 T cell receptor beta chains from the same sample are listed, as sequenced in a study of STAT5B mutations in CD4+ large granular lymphocyte leukemia. The data were produced by immunoSEQ multiplex PCR, yet TCRdb's version contains in-frame clones alone and is incomplete. In the table there are around 43,000 clones, around 86% of which are singletons. The sequencing sample was made of CD4+ T cells from blood buffy coats. The source of these receptors is a human donor in good health.

The table lists this clone with a few counts. The chain joins TRBV10-3 to TRBJ1-1; no definite D call. Per germline, CDR1 ENHRY and CDR2 SYGVKD. This CDR3 spans 14 amino acids. Trimming took off 5 bases at V and 4 bases at J, with 14 bases between the two ends. The CDR3, as DNA: TGTGCCATCAGTTGGCGTGTGGGCGGCACTGAAGCTTTCTTT. It specifies CAISWRVGGTEAFF.

The CDR3 bases are TGTGCCAGCAGCGCGGCGGGAGCGACCCTGTACGAGCAGTACTTC. Amino acids: CASSAAGATLYEQYF. This chain connects TRBV9 to TRBJ2-7, with TRBD2 identical over 7 bases. The CDR3 is made up of 15 amino acids. Per the germline V gene, CDR1 is SGDLS and CDR2 is YYNGEE. After removal of 3 bases from V and 4 bases from J, the junction contained 10 bases not matched to a gene.

V and J are TRBV6-5 and TRBJ2-7; D assignment may be TRBD1 or TRBD2 (5 bases each). The germline V gene has CDR1 MNHEY and CDR2 SVGAGI. The CDR3 has 14 residues. V was cut by 6 bases and J by 7 bases, with 19 bases left in between. The chain's CDR3 is CASSSGRGHGEQYF. The CDR3 bases are TGTGCCAGCAGCTCAGGCCGGGGCCACGGGGAGCAGTACTTC.

V gene TRBV28 combines with J gene TRBJ1-5; D gene ambiguous. Per the germline V gene, CDR1 is MDHEN and CDR2 is SYDVKM. Between the trimmed V and J ends, which lost 7 bases and 0 bases, there was a span of 13 bases. This CDR3 has 15 residues. This CDR3 is CASTQTLYSNQPQHF. In DNA form, the CDR3 reads TGTGCCAGCACTCAGACACTTTATAGCAATCAGCCCCAGCATTTT.

The chain employs TRBV7-8 and TRBJ2-3; TRBD2 matches 9 bases. From germline, CDR1 is SGHVS and CDR2 FQNEAQ. The CDR3 consists of 17 residues. V shed 4 bases, J shed 3 bases, and the junction held 11 bases outside the gene matches. CDR3 nucleotide sequence: TGTGCCAGCAGCTCCCGGACCTGGCTAGCGGGAACAGATACGCAGTATTTT. Encoded protein: CASSSRTWLAGTDTQYF.

This clone was detected only once. The genes are TRBV6-6 and TRBJ1-5; D is possibly TRBD1 (6 bases). The V gene lost 8 bases and the J gene lost 2 bases, with 13 bases spanning the gap. There are 14 residues in the CDR3. The germline V gene encodes CDR1 MNHNY and CDR2 SVGAGI (reference sequence). CDR3 nucleotides: TGTGCCAGCGGAGGGGGGCTCGGCAATCAGCCCCAGCATTTT. Its protein product is CASGGGLGNQPQHF.

This rearrangement joins TRBV6-5 to TRBJ1-2; D is undetermined. V shed 8 bases and J shed 3 bases, with 7 bases lying between them. The CDR3 runs to 11 residues. The germline V gene has CDR1 MNHEY and CDR2 SVGAGI. CDR3 DNA: TGTGCCAGCGGCCTGGACTATGGCTACACCTTC. Translating it yields CASGLDYGYTF.

J is TRBJ1-3 and V is TRBV28, with TRBD1 matching 7 bases. The V gene end was trimmed by 6 bases and the J gene end by 4 bases; junction bases not matched to a gene: 9. This CDR3 has 15 amino acids. Per the germline V gene, CDR1 is MDHEN and CDR2 is SYDVKM. The CDR3 is CASRTGTVVGNTIYF. CDR3 DNA sequence: TGTGCCAGCAGAACCGGGACAGTCGTAGGAAACACCATATATTTT.

The rearrangement joins TRBV19 to TRBJ1-1, with 8 bases matching TRBD1. Germline trimming cut 7 bases from V and 2 bases from J; bases unmatched to any gene: 6. This CDR3 has 14 residues. The germline CDR1 and CDR2 sequences are LNHDA and SQIVND (reference sequence). The CDR3 DNA follows: TGTGCCAGTATTGGGGGACAGGTTAACACTGAAGCTTTCTTT. It encodes CASIGGQVNTEAFF.

The J gene is TRBJ1-2, the V gene TRBV5-3; D is unclear. TRBV5-3 is known as an ORF, though its function is uncertain. Trimming took 3 bases from V and 4 from J, leaving 22 bases between them. The CDR3 spans 17 residues. CDR3 loop: CARSSIPLPGSGYGYTF. The CDR3 DNA reads as TGTGCCAGAAGCTCAATCCCACTGCCGGGATCGGGCTATGGCTACACCTTC.

This clone has only one observation. This rearrangement joins TRBV28 to TRBJ2-3; D unresolved. The CDR3 has 13 amino acids. The germline V gene encodes CDR1 MDHEN and CDR2 SYDVKM. Trimming took off 4 bases at V and 0 bases at J, with 5 bases between the two ends. The CDR3 DNA sequence: TGTGCCAGCAGTTCCGAGAGCACAGATACGCAGTATTTT. Translating it yields CASSSESTDTQYF.